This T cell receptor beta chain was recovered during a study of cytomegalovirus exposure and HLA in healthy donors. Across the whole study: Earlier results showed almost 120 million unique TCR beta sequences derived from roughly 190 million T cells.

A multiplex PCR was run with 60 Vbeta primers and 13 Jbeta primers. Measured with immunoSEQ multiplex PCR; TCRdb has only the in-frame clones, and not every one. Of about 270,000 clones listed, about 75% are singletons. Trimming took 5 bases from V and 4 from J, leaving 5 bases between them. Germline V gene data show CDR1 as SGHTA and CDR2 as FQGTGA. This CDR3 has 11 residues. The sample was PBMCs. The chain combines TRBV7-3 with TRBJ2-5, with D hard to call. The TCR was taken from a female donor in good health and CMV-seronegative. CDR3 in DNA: TGTGCCAGCAGCGCAGGAGAGACCCAGTACTTC. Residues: CASSAGETQYF.